Described below is a single TCR beta chain sequence and its context. Its antigen is still unknown. Clones were sequenced by immunoSEQ multiplex PCR, and TCRdb holds only the in-frame ones, with some missing. The sample lists fewer than 200,000 clones; 90% were seen once. These data belong to a study of T cell responses to AZD1222 COVID-19 vaccine. Study-level points and caveats: Receipt of two AZD1222 doses was followed by a rise in Spike-specific TCR breadth and depth. Dominant at 160-218 and 743-854, vaccine-associated CD4 TCRs also spanned spike. Clonal diversity was possibly underestimated, and the donors were mostly white British, with more females.

The trim removed 2 bases at V and 6 bases at J, leaving 7 bases unmatched. The V gene's germline CDR1 is MNHEY and CDR2 SVGEGT. The CDR3 is made up of 17 amino acids. The origin of this receptor is an adult who received the MenACWY meningococcal vaccine as a control. The chain links TRBV6-2 or TRBV6-3 to TRBJ2-2; 12 positions match TRBD1. The sample in question was peripheral blood, obtained 28 days after the second dose of the MenACWY control vaccine. CDR3 loop: CASSYAPGQGASGELFF. The CDR3 DNA reads TGTGCCAGCAGTTACGCCCCGGGACAGGGGGCCTCCGGGGAGCTGTTTTTT.